The 16 T cell receptor beta chains reported below all come from one sample, sequenced in a study of shared clonotypes between healthy human individuals. Sequenced by immunoSEQ multiplex PCR; TCRdb stores in-frame clones only, minus some. Counted here are around 83,000 clones, over 55% occurring once; the ten biggest clones make up approximately 56%. The specimen sequenced was memory CD8+ T cells sorted from blood. Specified subset: CD45RO+ cells pooled with CCR7-negative TemRA cells. The receptors were sampled from a man aged 25-45 years in good health.

The chain uses TRBV29-1 and TRBJ1-1; unclear D gene. V dropped 6 bases and J dropped 1 base, with 12 bases sitting between them. This CDR3 is built from 13 residues. From germline, CDR1 is SQVTM and CDR2 ANQGSEA. The CDR3 bases are TGCAGCGTCGGTAGGCAGCGGAACACTGAAGCTTTCTTT. It is translated as CSVGRQRNTEAFF.

The rearrangement joins TRBV28 to TRBJ1-1, with no clear D. V lost 3 bases and J lost 0, with 5 bases in between. This CDR3 has 13 residues. CDR1 is MDHEN, CDR2 SYDVKM, per germline. CDR3 residues: CASSFNMNTEAFF. The CDR3 nucleotides read TGTGCCAGCAGTTTTAACATGAACACTGAAGCTTTCTTT.

This clone was seen many times. The CDR3 spells CASSSSGTAYEQYF. CDR3 nucleotides: TGTGCCAGCAGCTCGTCCGGGACAGCCTACGAGCAGTACTTC. The J gene is TRBJ2-7, the V gene TRBV7-9, with 7 bases matching TRBD1. CDR3 length: 14 residues. Germline CDR1 SEHNR, CDR2 FQNEAQ (reference sequence). V lost 4 bases, J lost 2 bases, and 5 bases stayed unmatched.

The chain joins TRBV5-4 to TRBJ2-7; 12 nucleotides match TRBD2. The V gene end was trimmed by 3 bases and the J gene end by 4 bases; junction bases not matched to a gene: 5. The CDR3 totals 15 residues. Germline CDR1 SGHNT, CDR2 YYREEE (reference sequence). In nucleotides, the CDR3 is TGTGCCAGCAGCTCCTGGACTAGCGGGGATTACGAGCAGTACTTC. It specifies CASSSWTSGDYEQYF. The full variable domain, rest sourced from reference TRBV5-4 and TRBJ2-7, is ETGVTQSPTHLIKTRGQQVTLRCSSQSGHNTVSWYQQALGQGPQFIFQYYREEENGRGNFPPRFSGLQFPNYSSELNVNALELDDSALYLCASSSWTSGDYEQYFGPGTRLTVT.

The chain recombines TRBV4-3 with TRBJ2-7; D tentatively reads TRBD1 or TRBD2 (7 bases each). CDR3 length: 16 amino acids. Deletions cut 0 bases from V and 3 bases from J, with 15 bases between. CDR1 is LGHNA and CDR2 is YSLEER in the germline V gene. The CDR3 DNA sequence: TGCGCCAGCAGCCAAGAATGGGACAGCGGGATCTACGAGCAGTACTTC. Amino acid sequence: CASSQEWDSGIYEQYF.

This clone was seen a few times. The V and J genes are TRBV10-1 and TRBJ2-2; the D call may be TRBD1 or TRBD2 (6 bases each). Trimming removed 0 bases at V and 6 bases at J, with 11 bases between. From germline, CDR1 is WNHNN and CDR2 SYGVQD (reference sequence). The CDR3 is 15 residues long. CDR3 coding DNA: TGCGCCAGCAGTGAGTCTGTCGGGGGCCCCGGGGAGCTGTTTTTT. Its translation: CASSESVGGPGELFF.

This clone was seen only once. The V and J genes are TRBV29-1 and TRBJ2-2; the D gene is possibly TRBD1 (6 bases). CDR1 is SQVTM, CDR2 ANQGSEA, per germline. Trimming took 7 bases from V and 7 from J, leaving 10 bases between them. The CDR3 is made up of 11 amino acids. The CDR3 DNA is TGCAGCGGCGACAGGAACGGGGAGCTGTTTTTT. Its translation is CSGDRNGELFF.

The chain links TRBV4-1 to TRBJ2-7; 12 nucleotides agree with TRBD2. CDR3 length: 13 amino acids. V gave up 6 bases and J gave up 7 bases; unmatched junction bases: 4. Germline loops: CDR1 MGHRA, CDR2 YSYEKL. The DNA of the CDR3 is TGCGCCAGCAGTCTGGGGACTAGCGGGGAGCAGTACTTC. It encodes CASSLGTSGEQYF.

This clone was detected only a few times. CDR3 sequence (DNA): TGTGCCAGCAGTACCGATAGGGAGCAGTACTTC. Residues: CASSTDREQYF. The chain recombines TRBV25-1 with TRBJ2-7; D is unclear. From germline, CDR1 is MGHDK and CDR2 SYGVNS. With 5 bases removed from V and 7 bases from J, the gap between germline ends came to 9 bases. There are 11 residues in the CDR3.

In DNA, the CDR3 is TGTGCCAGCAGTGGAGCGGGGATAGCGGGAGGATACAATGAGCAGTTCTTC. Its protein product is CASSGAGIAGGYNEQFF. The chain employs TRBV2 and TRBJ2-1; 10 nucleotides agree with TRBD2. Germline CDR1 is SNHLY and CDR2 is FYNNEI. V lost 4 bases to trimming and J lost 4 bases; unmatched junction nucleotides: 10. CDR3 length: 17 residues.

The chain combines TRBV28 with TRBJ2-7; D remains ambiguous. This CDR3 is built from 13 residues. In germline, CDR1 is MDHEN, CDR2 SYDVKM. Trimming took off 7 bases at V and 3 bases at J, with 13 bases between the two ends. CDR3 sequence reads: CASKAGVLYEQYF. Written as DNA, the CDR3 is TGTGCCAGCAAGGCAGGTGTCCTCTACGAGCAGTACTTC.

The rearrangement uses TRBV7-9 and TRBJ2-3; D may match TRBD1 or TRBD2 (5 bases each). V lost 5 bases and J lost 0, with 12 bases in between. Germline CDR1 reads SEHNR; CDR2 reads FQNEAQ (reference sequence). This CDR3 has 15 amino acids. The CDR3 spells CASSLWGSSTDTQYF. The DNA of the CDR3 is TGTGCCAGCAGCCTGTGGGGGTCTAGCACAGATACGCAGTATTTT.

This CDR3 reads CATSRTSDAEQYF. The CDR3 DNA is TGTGCCACCTCCCGGACTAGCGACGCCGAGCAGTACTTC. The chain uses TRBV19 and TRBJ2-7; 9 positions agree with TRBD2. The CDR3 contains 13 residues. Trimming at V came to 10 bases and at J to 6 bases, leaving 10 bases not matched to a gene. Germline CDR1 and CDR2: LNHDA and SQIVND (reference sequence).

This clone was seen a handful of times. The V and J genes are TRBV5-4 and TRBJ1-3; D is unclear. The CDR3 covers 14 residues. Per the germline V gene, CDR1 is SGHNT and CDR2 is YYREEE (reference sequence). The V end lost 4 bases, the J end lost 5 bases, and 13 bases lay between the germline ends. CDR3 DNA sequence: TGTGCCAGCAGCACCACCGGGAGCCGAAACACCATATATTTT. This translates into CASSTTGSRNTIYF.

The rearrangement links TRBV5-1 to TRBJ2-1; 9 bases line up with TRBD1. This CDR3 is 15 amino acids long. The V and J ends lost 3 bases and 2 bases, in that order; junction bases with no gene match: 3. Looked up from germline, CDR1 is SGHRS and CDR2 is YFSETQ. The CDR3 sequence: CASSSGQGAYNEQFF. For the CDR3, the DNA is TGCGCCAGCAGCTCGGGACAGGGAGCCTACAATGAGCAGTTCTTC.

This clone was seen many times. The gene calls are TRBV27 and TRBJ2-3; D might be TRBD2 (6 bases). The CDR3 has 17 residues. V lost 7 bases to trimming and J lost 2 bases, with 22 bases between them. Germline V gives CDR1 MNHEY, CDR2 SMNVEV (reference sequence). CDR3 DNA sequence: TGTGCCAGCAACCCTGGGGGGACCTCACTACACACAGATACGCAGTATTTT. Translation: CASNPGGTSLHTDTQYF.